This T cell receptor beta chain was recovered during a study of T cells in women clearing cervical HPV infection. Across the study: Cases were women with histologically confirmed HPV16-related CIN3 or worse, including 2 invasive cancers.

CDR1 and CDR2 (germline): MNHNS, SASEGT. The CDR3 sequence is 16 residues long. All participants had a single incident cervical HPV16 infection, and prevalent HPV16 infections were excluded. For this clone: What it binds is unknown. Its ends do not fully match the called genes, so a read error is possible. The CDR3 end lies 3 residues beyond the end of the read and is filled in from the germline J gene.

Study results and limitations: Cases and controls were distinguished at AUC about 0.8 by richness and V genes. CIN3+ cases had significantly higher TCR richness than controls; evenness did not differ.

Some clones are missing from TCRdb's copy, which holds only in-frame ones; the method was immunoSEQ multiplex PCR. This sample contains under 30,000 clones. The sequencing sample was made of blood buffy coat. The sequence came from a woman between 18 and 69 years old with a cervical HPV16 infection that either progressed to CIN3+ or cleared (not recorded which). V and J are TRBV6-1 and TRBJ2-7; 12 bases line up with TRBD2. The CDR3 DNA, read in part, is TGTGCCAGCAGTCAAGCGACTAGCGGGAGAATATACGAG. Amino acids: CASSQATSGRIYE. In full, the CDR3 is CASSQATSGRIYEQYF.